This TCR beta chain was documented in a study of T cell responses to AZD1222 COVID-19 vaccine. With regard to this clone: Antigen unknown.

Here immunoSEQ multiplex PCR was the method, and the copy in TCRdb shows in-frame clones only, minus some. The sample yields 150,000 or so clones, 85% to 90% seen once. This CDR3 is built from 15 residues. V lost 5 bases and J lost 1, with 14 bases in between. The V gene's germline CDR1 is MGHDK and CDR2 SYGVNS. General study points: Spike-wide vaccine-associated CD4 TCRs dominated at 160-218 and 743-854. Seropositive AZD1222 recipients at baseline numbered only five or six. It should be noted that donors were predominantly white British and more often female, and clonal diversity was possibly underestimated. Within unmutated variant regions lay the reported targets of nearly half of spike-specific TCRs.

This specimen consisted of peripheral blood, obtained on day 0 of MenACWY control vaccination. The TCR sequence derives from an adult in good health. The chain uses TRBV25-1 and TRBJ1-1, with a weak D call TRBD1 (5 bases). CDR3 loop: CASSPVITGNTEAFF. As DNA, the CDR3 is TGTGCCAGCAGTCCTGTTATCACAGGGAACACTGAAGCTTTCTTT. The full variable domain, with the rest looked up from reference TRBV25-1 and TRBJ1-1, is EADIYQTPRYLVIGTGKKITLECSQTMGHDKMYWYQQDPGMELHLIHYSYGVNSTEKGDLSSESTVSRIRTEHFPLTLESARPSHTSQYLCASSPVITGNTEAFFGQGTRLTVV.